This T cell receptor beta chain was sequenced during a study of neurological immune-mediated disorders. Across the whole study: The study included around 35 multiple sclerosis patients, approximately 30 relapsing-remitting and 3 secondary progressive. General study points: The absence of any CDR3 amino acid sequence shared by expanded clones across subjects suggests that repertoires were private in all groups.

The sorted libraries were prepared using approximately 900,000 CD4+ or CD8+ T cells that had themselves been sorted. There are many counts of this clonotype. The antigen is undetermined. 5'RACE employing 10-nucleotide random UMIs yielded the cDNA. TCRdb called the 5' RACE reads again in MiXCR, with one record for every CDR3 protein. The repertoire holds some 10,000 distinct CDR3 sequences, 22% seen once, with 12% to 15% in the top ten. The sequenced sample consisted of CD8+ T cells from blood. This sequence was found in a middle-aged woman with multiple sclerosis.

The CDR3 region is CASSPSGLSGNTIYF. The CDR3 DNA is TGTGCCAGCAGCCCCTCAGGCCTCTCTGGAAACACCATATATTTT. V usage is TRBV11-2 and J usage is TRBJ1-3; D is ambiguous. Germline CDR1 is SGHAT and CDR2 is FQNNGV. The CDR3 runs 15 residues. Trimming took off 5 bases at V and 0 bases at J, with 11 bases between the two ends.